This T cell receptor beta chain was identified in a study of HIV-infected patients and healthy controls. Findings and limits, study-wide: With just sixteen HIV-infected individuals processed, the findings' generality was considered strongly limited. HLA types of the donors remained undetermined.

Many counts were recorded for this clonotype. Its antigen is still unknown. The CDR3 runs to 15 residues. From germline, CDR1 is MGHRA and CDR2 YSYEKL. The V and J ends lost 2 bases and 10 bases, in that order; junction bases with no gene match: 6. About 500 ng RNA was reverse transcribed with alpha and beta constant-region primers. Alpha and beta chain libraries were made separately by chain-specific third strand synthesis with multiplexing indices. Two random hexamers, added before amplification and joined, formed each molecule's 12-nucleotide barcode. TCRdb fed the 5' RACE reads into MiXCR, producing one record per CDR3 protein. Of approximately 8,700 distinct CDR3 sequences listed, roughly 7% are singletons. No cell fractionation was done, so the repertoire covers all unsorted peripheral blood T cells.

Sequenced here: blood, sampled before antiretroviral therapy. The chain employs TRBV4-1 and TRBJ1-4; 11 positions match TRBD1. The clonotype was recovered from an adult with HIV infection. In nucleotides, the CDR3 is TGCGCCAGCAGCCAACCGGGACAGGGGGAGCTAAAACTGTTTTTT. It translates to CASSQPGQGELKLFF.